This TCR beta chain came from a study of beta chain features in type 1 diabetes. Study-wide background: Investigators examined roughly 99,000,000 sorted cells across all samples. Study-wide findings and caveats: An over-representation of cells with high TCR expression could result from cDNA sequencing. For Type 1 diabetes patients, all four CD4+ subsets carried TCRB CDR3s that were moderately but significantly shorter.

Only a few counts were recorded for this clone. What it binds is not known. V lost 0 bases and J lost 3, with 12 bases in between. The CDR3 is 15 residues long. CDR1 is SGDLS, CDR2 YYNGEE, per germline. There was one heparinised blood draw per donor, averaging roughly 110 mL. Sorted CD4+ subsets: naive, central memory, regulatory, stem cell-like memory (CD45RO/CCR7/CD25/CD127/CD95/CD27 panel). The study reverse transcribed the entire isolated RNA, so it sequenced expressed TCRB transcripts. Clones were sequenced by immunoSEQ multiplex PCR, and TCRdb holds only the in-frame ones, with some missing. The table lists 200,000 to 300,000 clones, 20% of them singletons.

This clonotype originated in a middle-aged woman with type 1 diabetes. Sequencing was carried out using naive CD4+ T cells from blood. The chain links TRBV9 to TRBJ1-2; a possible D gene is TRBD1 (6 bases). CDR3 sequence (DNA): TGTGCCAGCAGCGTAGGGCCAGGGGAGTACTATGGCTACACCTTC. The encoded protein is CASSVGPGEYYGYTF.